The present T cell receptor beta chain was sequenced within a study of blood T cell repertoires in COVID-19. Study at large: From the United States, Italy and Spain came samples of acute and convalescent COVID-19. The analysed material was cDNA or gDNA that came from T cells, B-cell-depleted T cells, or PBMCs.

Per the original data handling: From reference gene primer amplification, estimates of nucleated cell counts were derived. Clones were read by immunoSEQ multiplex PCR, and TCRdb kept only the in-frame ones, dropping some. Clone size and the V and J calls come from that table; the DNA yielded D and trimming. The table lists 200,000 to 250,000 clones, about four fifths of them singletons, with roughly 2% in the top ten. The CDR3 extends over 14 amino acids. Germline lookup yields CDR1 SNHLY and CDR2 FYNNEI. With V trimmed by 4 bases and J by 2 bases, 2 bases remained unmatched. This chain connects TRBV2 to TRBJ2-1, with 7 positions matching TRBD2. The origin of this receptor is a man aged 25 to 45 who had recovered from COVID-19. Sequenced material: peripheral blood. CDR3 loop: CASSVSGAYNEQFF. Here the CDR3 DNA reads TGTGCCAGCAGTGTCAGCGGGGCCTACAATGAGCAGTTCTTC.